Following are 8 T cell receptor beta chains from one sample sequenced in a study of cytomegalovirus exposure and HLA in healthy donors. The PCR was carried out with 60 Vbeta primers and 13 Jbeta primers. The data were produced by immunoSEQ multiplex PCR, yet TCRdb's version contains in-frame clones alone and is incomplete. In the table there are around 150,000 clones, roughly 80% of which are singletons. The sample taken for sequencing was PBMCs. The receptors were sampled from a woman between 50 and 59 years old in good health and CMV-seronegative.

V is TRBV30 and J is TRBJ2-1, with 9 positions matching TRBD2. J lost 9 bases, V lost 4 bases, and 7 bases had no gene match. Germline values: CDR1 GTSNPN, CDR2 SVGIG (reference sequence). The CDR3 length is 13 residues. The CDR3 nucleotides are TGTGCCTGGAATTATGCGACTAGCGGTGAGCAGTTCTTC. Encoded protein: CAWNYATSGEQFF.

The gene calls are TRBV9 and TRBJ2-2, with D possibly being TRBD1 (6 bases). In germline, CDR1 is SGDLS, CDR2 YYNGEE. The germline V and J ends were trimmed by 3 bases and 4 bases, with 13 bases remaining between them. This CDR3 is 15 amino acids long. CDR3 region: CASSASGTPTGELFF. The CDR3, as DNA: TGTGCCAGCAGCGCGTCCGGGACACCCACCGGGGAGCTGTTTTTT.

This chain uses TRBV19 with TRBJ1-1, with unresolved D. The CDR3 has 12 amino acids. CDR1 and CDR2 from the germline V gene are LNHDA and SQIVND (reference sequence). V was pared by 2 bases and J by 6 bases, with 7 bases between. The CDR3: CASSINSPEAFF. The CDR3 nucleotides read TGTGCCAGTAGTATAAATTCTCCTGAAGCTTTCTTT.

The chain combines TRBV23-1 with TRBJ1-1; the D gene is possibly TRBD1 (6 bases). TRBV23-1 is identified as an open reading frame with a role that is uncertain. This CDR3 has 17 residues. V was clipped by 3 bases and J by 1 base, with 18 bases between them. In nucleotides, the CDR3 is TGCGCCAGCAGTCAGCTTCGACTACAGGGAGAGAACACTGAAGCTTTCTTT. Its protein is CASSQLRLQGENTEAFF.

V and J are TRBV5-1 and TRBJ1-1; D is ambiguous. CDR1 and CDR2 from the germline V gene are SGHRS and YFSETQ. V lost 3 bases and J lost 0, with 9 bases in between. The CDR3 is made up of 14 amino acids. The CDR3 DNA sequence: TGCGCCAGCAGCTCGGGAGGAGTGAACACTGAAGCTTTCTTT. This codes for CASSSGGVNTEAFF.

J is TRBJ1-2 and V is TRBV10-3, with TRBD1 matching 8 bases. V lost 4 bases to trimming and J lost 3 bases; unmatched junction nucleotides: 13. CDR3 size: 17 residues. The germline gives CDR1 ENHRY, CDR2 SYGVKD. The CDR3 loop is CAISGRQGKSSDYGYTF. CDR3 nucleotides: TGTGCCATCAGTGGTAGACAGGGGAAGTCTTCAGACTATGGCTACACCTTC.

The chain has TRBV28 and TRBJ2-7, with TRBD2 matching 10 bases. The CDR3 loop spans 14 amino acids. Unmatched junction bases numbered 8, after V lost 7 bases and J lost 5 bases. Germline V gives CDR1 MDHEN, CDR2 SYDVKM. CDR3 protein: CASTSAGGYDEQYF. Here the CDR3 DNA reads TGTGCCAGCACCTCAGCGGGAGGGTACGACGAGCAGTACTTC.

The genes are TRBV7-6 and TRBJ1-6, with D possibly being TRBD1 (5 bases). From germline, CDR1 is SGHVS and CDR2 FNYEAQ. The CDR3 is 15 amino acids. Trimming took off 1 base at V and 5 bases at J, with 9 bases between the two ends. The CDR3 DNA is TGTGCCAGCAGCTTAGGGCAGGGCGATAATTCACCCCTCCACTTT. This codes for CASSLGQGDNSPLHF.